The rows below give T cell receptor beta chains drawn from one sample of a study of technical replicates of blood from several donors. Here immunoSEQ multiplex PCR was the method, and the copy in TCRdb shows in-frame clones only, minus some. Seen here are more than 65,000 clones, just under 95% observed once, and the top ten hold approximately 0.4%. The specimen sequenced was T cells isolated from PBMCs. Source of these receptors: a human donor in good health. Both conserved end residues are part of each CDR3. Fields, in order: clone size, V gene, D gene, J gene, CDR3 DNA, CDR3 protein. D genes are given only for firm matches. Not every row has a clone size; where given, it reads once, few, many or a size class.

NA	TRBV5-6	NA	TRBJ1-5	TGTGCCAGCAGCTTGGGGGGGGGTCCGTGGAGCAATCAGCCCCAGCATTTT	CASSLGGGPWSNQPQHF
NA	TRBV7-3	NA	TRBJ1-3	TGTGCCAGCAGCTTAATCGGGTCTGGAAACACCATATATTTT	CASSLIGSGNTIYF
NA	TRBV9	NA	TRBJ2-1	TGTGCCAGTTCTAGGCCAGATTACAATGAGCAGTTCTTC	CASSRPDYNEQFF
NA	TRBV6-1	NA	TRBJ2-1	TGTGCCAGCACCTTAGCGGAGGGGGGGGGCAATGAGCAGTTCTTC	CASTLAEGGGNEQFF
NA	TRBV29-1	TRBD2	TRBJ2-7	TGCAGCGTAGAGAAGCGGGAGGGAGGACGCGAGCAGTACTTC	CSVEKREGGREQYF
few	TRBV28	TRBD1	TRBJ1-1	TGTGCCAGCCACACAGGGGCCACTGAAGCTTTCTTT	CASHTGATEAFF
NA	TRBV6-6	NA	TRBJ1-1	TGTGCCAGCAGTTACAGCCAGGGGCAGAACACTGAAGCTTTCTTT	CASSYSQGQNTEAFF
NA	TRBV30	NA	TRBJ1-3	TGTGCCTGGACCCAACCTCACCGGGGAGGAAACACCATATATTTT	CAWTQPHRGGNTIYF
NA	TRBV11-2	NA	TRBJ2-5	TGTGCCAGCAGCGTCCCCGCAGGGTCTGAGACCCAGTACTTC	CASSVPAGSETQYF
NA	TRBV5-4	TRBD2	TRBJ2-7	TGTGCCAGCAGGGACGCCGAGCGGGGAAGCTCCTACGAGCAGTACTTC	CASRDAERGSSYEQYF
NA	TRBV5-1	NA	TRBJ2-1	TGCGCCAGCAGCTTGTCTCCAGGGGACTACAATGAGCAGTTCTTC	CASSLSPGDYNEQFF
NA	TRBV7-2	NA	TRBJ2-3	TGTGCCAGCAGTCCGTTGGGACACCGAAGGACAGATACGCAGTATTTT	CASSPLGHRRTDTQYF
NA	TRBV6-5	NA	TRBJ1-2	TGTGCCAGCAAGACCCCAGGGGTCTATGGCTACACCTTC	CASKTPGVYGYTF
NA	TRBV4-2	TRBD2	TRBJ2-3	TGTGCTAGCAGCCTAGTGAGCGGGAGCGCAGATACGCAGTATTTT	CASSLVSGSADTQYF
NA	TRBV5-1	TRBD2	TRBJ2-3	TGCGCCAGCAGCTCGGGACTAGCGGGATTAGATACGCAGTATTTT	CASSSGLAGLDTQYF
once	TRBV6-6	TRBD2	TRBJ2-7	TGTGCCAGCACAAAAGCGGGAGACCCCTCCTACGAGCAGTACTTC	CASTKAGDPSYEQYF
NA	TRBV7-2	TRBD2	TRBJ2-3	TGTGCCAGCACCCGAGGGCTAGCGGGAGAGAGGGATACGCAGTATTTT	CASTRGLAGERDTQYF
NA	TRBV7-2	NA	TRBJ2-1	TGTGCCAGCAGCTTAGGCCTACCGCTTTACAATGAGCAGTTCTTC	CASSLGLPLYNEQFF
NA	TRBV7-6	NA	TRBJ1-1	TGTGCCAGCAGCTTAGAAGCGGATCTGAACACTGAAGCTTTCTTT	CASSLEADLNTEAFF
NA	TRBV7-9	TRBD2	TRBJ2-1	TGTGCCAGCACCAGGACCGAGCGGGAGGGCCCCTACAATGAGCAGTTCTTC	CASTRTEREGPYNEQFF
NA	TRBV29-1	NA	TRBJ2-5	TGCAGCGTTGACGTCTATCAAGAGACCCAGTACTTC	CSVDVYQETQYF
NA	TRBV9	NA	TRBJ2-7	TGTGCCAGCAGCGTCGGAGGGGCTGGGGAGCAGTACTTC	CASSVGGAGEQYF
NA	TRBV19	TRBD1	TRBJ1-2	TGTGCCAGTACCCGTAGGGGGCCCAGCTATGGCTACACCTTC	CASTRRGPSYGYTF
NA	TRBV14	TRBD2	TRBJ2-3	TGTGCCAGCAGCCAAGTGCCCCTAGCGGGTACGCAGTATTTT	CASSQVPLAGTQYF
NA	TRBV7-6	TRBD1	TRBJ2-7	TGTGCCAGCAGCTGGGGACAGAATTACGAGCAGTACTTC	CASSWGQNYEQYF
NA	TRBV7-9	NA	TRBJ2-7	TGTGCCAGCAGCCCAGATAACTACGAGCAGTACTTC	CASSPDNYEQYF
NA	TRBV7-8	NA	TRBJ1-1	TGTGCCAGCAGCTTAGTCAGGGGAGAAGCTTTCTTT	CASSLVRGEAFF
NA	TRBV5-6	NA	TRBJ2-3	TGTGCCAGCAGCTTGGTACGGGATACGCAGTATTTT	CASSLVRDTQYF
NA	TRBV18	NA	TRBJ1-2	TGTGCCAGCTCACCTGGGGGGTCTAACTATGGCTACACCTTC	CASSPGGSNYGYTF
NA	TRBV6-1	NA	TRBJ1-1	TGTGCCAGCTCCGGGGGGGGGATGAACACTGAAGCTTTCTTT	CASSGGGMNTEAFF
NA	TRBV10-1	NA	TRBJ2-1	TGCGCCAGCAGTGAAGGAGGTACAGCCTACAATGAGCAGTTCTTC	CASSEGGTAYNEQFF
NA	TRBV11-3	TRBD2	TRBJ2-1	TGTGCCAGCAGCTCCATTGTAGCGGGAGGGGGGAATGAGCAGTTCTTC	CASSSIVAGGGNEQFF
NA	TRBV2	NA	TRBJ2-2	TGTGCCAGCATGATACCCCCCGGCCTAGTGAATTTCTCCGGGGAGCTGTTTTTT	CASMIPPGLVNFSGELFF
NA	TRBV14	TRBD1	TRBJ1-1	TGTGCCAGCAGCCAAAACAGGGGCCACACTGAAGCTTTCTTT	CASSQNRGHTEAFF
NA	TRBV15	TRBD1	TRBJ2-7	TGTGCCACCAGCAGAACAGGGGAATACGAGCAGTACTTC	CATSRTGEYEQYF
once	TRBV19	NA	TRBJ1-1	TGTGCCAGTCTTTCTTCTGTCGGTTACACTGAAGCTTTCTTT	CASLSSVGYTEAFF
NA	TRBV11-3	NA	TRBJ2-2	TGTGCCAGCAGCTTCCTCGTCACCGGGGAGCTGTTTTTT	CASSFLVTGELFF
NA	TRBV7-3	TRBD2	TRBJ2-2	TGTGCCAGCAGTTGGACTAGCGGGACTGGCGGGGAGCTGTTTTTT	CASSWTSGTGGELFF
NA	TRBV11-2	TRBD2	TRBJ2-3	TGTGCCAGCAGCTTAGGTTTAGCGGGGATGGGCACAGATACGCAGTATTTT	CASSLGLAGMGTDTQYF
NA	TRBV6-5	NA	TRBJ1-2	TGTGCCAGCAGTAGCGGCTACACCTTC	CASSSGYTF
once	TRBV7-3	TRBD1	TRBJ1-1	TGTGCCAGCAGCACACAGGGGGGGGTCACTGAAGCTTTCTTT	CASSTQGGVTEAFF
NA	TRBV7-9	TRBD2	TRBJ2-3	TGTGCCAGCAGCGAAGGACTAGCGGGAGGGATCATTAGCACAGATACGCAGTATTTT	CASSEGLAGGIISTDTQYF
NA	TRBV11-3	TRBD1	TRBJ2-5	TGTGCCAGCAGCTCAGGGACAGGGTTATTAGAGACCCAGTACTTC	CASSSGTGLLETQYF
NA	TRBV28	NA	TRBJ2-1	TGTGCCAGCAGTTTTCGACAGGGAGGCTACAATGAGCAGTTCTTC	CASSFRQGGYNEQFF
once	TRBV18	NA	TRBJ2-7	TGTGCCAGCTCACCCAGTCGGGGTGGTTGGTCCTACGAGCAGTACTTC	CASSPSRGGWSYEQYF
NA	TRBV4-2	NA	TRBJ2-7	TGTGCCAGCAGCCAAGAGGAGGGCTCCGCGGATGCTACCTACTACGAGCAGTACTTC	CASSQEEGSADATYYEQYF
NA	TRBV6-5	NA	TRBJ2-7	TGTGCCAGCAGTTACTCGGCAATTACGCAGCAGTACTTC	CASSYSAITQQYF
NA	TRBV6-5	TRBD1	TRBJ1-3	TGTGCCACCCATGGACAGGGGCACACCATATATTTT	CATHGQGHTIYF
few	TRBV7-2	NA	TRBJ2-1	TGTGCCAGCAGCTTTAGGACCGGGGATGAGCAGTTCTTC	CASSFRTGDEQFF
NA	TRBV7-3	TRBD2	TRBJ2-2	TGTGCCAGCAGCCCCGTGGCTAGCGGGAGTGGGAACGCCGGGGAGCTGTTTTTT	CASSPVASGSGNAGELFF
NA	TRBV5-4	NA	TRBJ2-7	TGTGCCAGCAGCTTCTTGTCGGAGGGGTACCACGAGCAGTACTTC	CASSFLSEGYHEQYF
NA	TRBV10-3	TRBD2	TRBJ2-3	TGTGCCATGAGTAGCGGGAGGGCCCTTTCGGATACGCAGTATTTT	CAMSSGRALSDTQYF
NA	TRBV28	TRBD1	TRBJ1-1	TGTGCCAGCAGTCAGCCCTCCGGGACAGGGGTAGCTTTCTTT	CASSQPSGTGVAFF
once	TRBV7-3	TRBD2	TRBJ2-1	TGTGCCAGCAGCTTAAACGCCTGGGGTCTAGCGGGCAGCAATGAGCAGTTCTTC	CASSLNAWGLAGSNEQFF
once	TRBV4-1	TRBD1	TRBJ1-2	TGCGCCAGCAGCCAAAGTAGTACAGGGGCAAACTATGGCTACACCTTC	CASSQSSTGANYGYTF
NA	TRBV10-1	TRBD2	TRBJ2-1	TGCGCCAGCAGTGAAGGGACGGTTTTAGCGGGAGACGCCGAGCAGTTCTTC	CASSEGTVLAGDAEQFF
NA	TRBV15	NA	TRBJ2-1	TGTGCCACCAGCAGAGATGTAGGGGGACCGGTATACAATGAGCAGTTCTTC	CATSRDVGGPVYNEQFF
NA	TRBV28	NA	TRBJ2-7	TGTGCCAGCAGATCGCCTATTGGGCAGGGGGGATCCTACGAGCAGTACTTC	CASRSPIGQGGSYEQYF
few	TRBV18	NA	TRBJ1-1	TGTGCCAGCTCACCACCGGGAGGTTACGAAGCTTTCTTT	CASSPPGGYEAFF